The entry that follows covers one T cell receptor (beta chain) sequence. The antigen remains undetermined. These data originate in a study of shared clonotypes between healthy human individuals. Whole-study results and caveats: It was expected that sequencing depth would affect clonotype sharing among donors.

Sorted subsets were amplified in replicate PCRs using 200 ng DNA, tens of thousands of T cell genomes. Profiling relied on immunoSEQ multiplex PCR, and the TCRdb table lists in-frame clones only, not all of them. This table has 2 million to 2.5 million clones, 85% to 95% appearing once. This receptor was identified in a man younger than 30 in good health. The sequenced sample consisted of naive CD4+ T cells sorted from blood. The subset here: CD45RA+ positively selected.

The CDR3 bases are TGTGCCAGCAGCTTGGGGGACAGGGCCTACAATGAGCAGTTCTTC. Amino acid sequence: CASSLGDRAYNEQFF. The gene calls are TRBV5-6 and TRBJ2-1; 9 bases map to TRBD1. This CDR3 has 15 residues. The V gene's germline CDR1 is SGHDT and CDR2 YYEEEE. V was pared by 0 bases and J by 2 bases, with 0 bases of the junction left unmatched.